Described below is a single T cell receptor beta chain sequence and its context. Its antigen is unidentified. Healthy Caucasians supplied all donations. Template switching added a universal primer site; cDNA carried unique molecular identifiers. Via MiXCR, TCRdb re-called the 5' RACE reads, giving one row per CDR3 protein. The sample has 1.5 million to 2 million distinct CDR3 sequences; roughly a third are singletons. These data are taken from a study of identical twins. The V gene's germline CDR1 is SGHTA and CDR2 FQGNSA. This CDR3 is built from 17 residues. Study results and caveats: Fewer insertions characterized abundant cord blood beta clonotypes, whereas memory repertoires showed none.

The specimen sequenced was cord blood. The rearrangement uses TRBV7-2 and TRBJ2-3; 11 bases map to TRBD2. The source of this sequence is a newborn girl in good health. The CDR3 coding sequence is TGTGCTACCGGACTTAGCGGGAGGGCCATAAGCACAGATACGCAGTATTTT. Its translation: CATGLSGRAISTDTQYF.